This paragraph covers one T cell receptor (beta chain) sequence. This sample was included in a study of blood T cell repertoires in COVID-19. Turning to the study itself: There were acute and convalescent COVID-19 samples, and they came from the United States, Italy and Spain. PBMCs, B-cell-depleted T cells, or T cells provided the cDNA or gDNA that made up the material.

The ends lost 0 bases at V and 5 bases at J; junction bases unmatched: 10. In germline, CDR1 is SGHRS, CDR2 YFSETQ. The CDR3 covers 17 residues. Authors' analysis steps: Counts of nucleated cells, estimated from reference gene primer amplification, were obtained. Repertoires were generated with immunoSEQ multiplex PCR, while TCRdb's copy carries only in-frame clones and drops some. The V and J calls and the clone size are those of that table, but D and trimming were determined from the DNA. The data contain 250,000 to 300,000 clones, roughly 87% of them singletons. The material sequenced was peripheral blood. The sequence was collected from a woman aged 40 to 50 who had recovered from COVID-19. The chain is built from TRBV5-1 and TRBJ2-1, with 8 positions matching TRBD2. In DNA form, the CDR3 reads TGCGCCAGCAGCTTGGTGGCGGGAGGCTTTCAGAACAATGAGCAGTTCTTC. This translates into CASSLVAGGFQNNEQFF.